Presented here are 32 T cell receptor beta chains from one specimen sequenced in a study of cytomegalovirus exposure and HLA in healthy donors. The method was immunoSEQ multiplex PCR; TCRdb's version includes in-frame clones alone and lacks a portion of them. The sample yields about 98,000 clones, around 90% seen once. The specimen sequenced was PBMCs. These receptors were obtained from a woman under 40 in good health and CMV-seronegative.

V usage is TRBV25-1 and J usage is TRBJ1-1; D remains unclear. CDR3 size: 15 residues. Germline V gives CDR1 MGHDK, CDR2 SYGVNS. Trimming pared 2 bases from V and 4 bases from J, leaving 14 bases between. The CDR3 coding sequence is TGTGCCAGCAGTGAAGGAGGGTTTAGGGCCACTGAAGCTTTCTTT. This encodes CASSEGGFRATEAFF.

Note on this clone: Other DNA sequences in the same sample also yield this CDR3. V and J are TRBV20-1 and TRBJ1-4; tentative D call: TRBD1 (6 bases). The CDR3 loop spans 11 amino acids. Trimming cost V 5 bases and J 7 bases, with 8 bases left between them. Per the germline V gene, CDR1 is DFQATT and CDR2 is SNEGSKA (reference sequence). Here the CDR3 reads CSAPRGEKLFF. In DNA, the CDR3 is TGCAGTGCTCCCAGGGGTGAAAAACTGTTTTTT.

This chain connects TRBV7-9 to TRBJ2-7, with D possibly TRBD2 on 6 matching bases. V was cut by 5 bases and J by 3 bases, with 14 bases left in between. This CDR3 region has 14 residues. Per germline, CDR1 SEHNR and CDR2 FQNEAQ (reference sequence). The CDR3 is CASSPPSAVYEQYF. The CDR3 DNA is TGTGCCAGCAGCCCTCCTAGCGCCGTCTACGAGCAGTACTTC. The whole variable domain, filled in from reference TRBV7-9 and TRBJ2-7, reads DTGVSQNPRHKITKRGQNVTFRCDPISEHNRLYWYRQTLGQGPEFLTYFQNEAQLEKSRLLSDRFSAERPKGSFSTLEIQRTEQGDSAMYLCASSPPSAVYEQYFGPGTRLTVT.

The rearrangement joins TRBV9 to TRBJ1-1; the D gene is possibly TRBD1 (5 bases). Germline CDR1 and CDR2: SGDLS and YYNGEE. Between the trimmed V and J ends, which lost 1 base and 6 bases, there was a span of 13 bases. The CDR3 covers 14 residues. The CDR3 DNA follows: TGTGCCAGCAGCGTATCCACGGGACTTCCTGAAGCTTTCTTT. Encoded protein: CASSVSTGLPEAFF. Full variable domain (remainder filled in from reference TRBV9 and TRBJ1-1): DSGVTQTPKHLITATGQRVTLRCSPRSGDLSVYWYQQSLDQGLQFLIQYYNGEERAKGNILERFSAQQFPDLHSELNLSSLELGDSALYFCASSVSTGLPEAFFGQGTRLTVV.

The chain joins TRBV11-2 to TRBJ2-1; possible D gene TRBD1, 6 bases. Per germline, CDR1 SGHAT and CDR2 FQNNGV. Between the trimmed V and J ends, which lost 1 base and 8 bases, there was a span of 27 bases. The CDR3 consists of 19 residues. As DNA, the CDR3 is TGTGCCAGCAGCTTAGTTGGCATGGCAGGGGCCCTAAGAGGGGATGAGCAGTTCTTC. Translated, it gives CASSLVGMAGALRGDEQFF.

This chain connects TRBV4-1 to TRBJ2-1, with D maybe TRBD2 (5 bases). There are 14 residues in the CDR3. From germline, CDR1 is MGHRA and CDR2 YSYEKL. The V gene lost 0 bases and the J gene lost 14 bases, with 17 bases spanning the gap. The chain's CDR3 is CASSQETPTQREFF. CDR3 nucleotide sequence: TGCGCCAGCAGCCAAGAAACCCCGACTCAGAGGGAGTTCTTC.

The CDR3 sequence is CASSHDRVGRPQHF. For the CDR3, the DNA is TGTGCCAGCTCACATGACAGGGTAGGTCGGCCCCAGCATTTT. V gene TRBV18 combines with J gene TRBJ1-5; 7 nucleotides line up with TRBD1. The ends lost 4 bases at V and 9 bases at J; junction bases unmatched: 9. The CDR3 covers 14 residues. Germline V gives CDR1 KGHSH, CDR2 LQKENI. The variable domain in full, completed from reference TRBV18 and TRBJ1-5, reads NAGVMQNPRHLVRRRGQEARLRCSPMKGHSHVYWYRQLPEEGLKFMVYLQKENIIDESGMPKERFSAEFPKEGPSILRIQQVVRGDSAAYFCASSHDRVGRPQHFGDGTRLSIL.

The chain is built from TRBV7-9 and TRBJ2-2; 11 nucleotides align to TRBD1. The trim removed 8 bases at V and 6 bases at J, leaving 8 bases unmatched. CDR1 is SEHNR, CDR2 FQNEAQ, per germline (reference sequence). This CDR3 region has 15 residues. This chain's CDR3 is CASARDRGKSGELFF. The CDR3 DNA reads TGTGCCAGCGCTCGGGACAGGGGGAAATCCGGGGAGCTGTTTTTT.

The chain carries TRBV28 and TRBJ2-1, with TRBD2 matching over 10 bases. From germline, CDR1 is MDHEN and CDR2 SYDVKM. Trimming removed 3 bases from V and 7 bases from J; junction bases left unmatched: 9. This CDR3 has 16 residues. The chain's CDR3 is CASSFFVAGGINEQFF. As DNA, the CDR3 is TGTGCCAGCAGTTTCTTTGTAGCGGGAGGTATAAATGAGCAGTTCTTC.

This chain links TRBV5-4 with TRBJ2-1, with 13 bases lining up with TRBD2. The CDR3 has 18 amino acids. With V trimmed by 3 bases and J by 2 bases, 8 bases remained unmatched. The germline CDR1 and CDR2 sequences are SGHNT and YYREEE (reference sequence). CDR3 protein: CASSSPGLAGATYNEQFF. CDR3 in DNA: TGTGCCAGCAGCTCCCCCGGACTAGCGGGGGCCACCTACAATGAGCAGTTCTTC.

This clone was found once. A junction boundary mismatches the germline segment, possibly from a read error. V and J are TRBV7-7 and TRBJ2-1; D is possibly TRBD2 (6 bases). Germline V gene lookup returns CDR1 SSHAT and CDR2 FNYEAQ (reference sequence). The CDR3 length is 14 residues. This CDR3 is CASSFGGSYNEQFF. CDR3 sequence (DNA): TGTGCTAGCAGCTTCGGGGGCTCCTACAATGAGCAGTTCTTC.

The V gene is TRBV7-3, the J gene TRBJ1-3; tentatively, D is TRBD1 (5 bases). V lost 2 bases to trimming and J lost 3 bases, with 8 bases between them. Looked up from germline, CDR1 is SGHTA and CDR2 is FQGTGA. The CDR3 totals 14 residues. DNA of the CDR3: TGTGCCAGCAGCTTAGGGGGGTTTGGAAACACCATATATTTT. This translates into CASSLGGFGNTIYF.

The chain joins TRBV4-2 to TRBJ2-2, with 9 bases lining up with TRBD1. There are 13 residues in the CDR3. Per the germline V gene, CDR1 is LGHNA and CDR2 is YNFKEQ. The ends lost 7 bases at V and 6 bases at J; junction bases unmatched: 3. Written as DNA, the CDR3 is TGTGCCAGCACCAGACAGGGGGCCGGGGAGCTGTTTTTT. This encodes CASTRQGAGELFF.

The V gene is TRBV9, the J gene TRBJ2-1; D may be TRBD2 (5 bases). Trimming pared 2 bases from V and 0 bases from J, leaving 15 bases between. This CDR3 spans 17 amino acids. CDR1 SGDLS and CDR2 YYNGEE come from the germline V gene. The CDR3: CASSVGVAMSSYNEQFF. DNA for the CDR3: TGTGCCAGCAGCGTCGGAGTAGCGATGAGCTCCTACAATGAGCAGTTCTTC.

V and J are TRBV19 and TRBJ2-3; D is unclear. Per germline, CDR1 LNHDA and CDR2 SQIVND (reference sequence). The CDR3 extends over 14 amino acids. V lost 4 bases to trimming and J lost 3 bases, with 11 bases between them. CDR3 in amino acids: CASSTSVGTDTQYF. CDR3 bases: TGTGCCAGTAGTACCTCTGTCGGGACAGATACGCAGTATTTT.

The gene calls are TRBV6-5 and TRBJ2-7; 7 bases line up with TRBD2. Germline V lookup: CDR1 MNHEY, CDR2 SVGAGI. The length of the CDR3 is 12 residues. J was trimmed by 3 bases and V by 6 bases; bases with no gene match: 2. CDR3 sequence reads: CASSRGSYEQYF. DNA for the CDR3: TGTGCCAGCAGCCGCGGGAGCTACGAGCAGTACTTC.

This chain joins TRBV28 and TRBJ1-4; D gene ambiguous. CDR1 and CDR2 (germline): MDHEN, SYDVKM. This CDR3 region has 11 residues. V gave up 7 bases and J gave up 10 bases, with 10 bases separating them. The CDR3: CASKRERKLFF. CDR3 coding DNA: TGTGCCAGCAAGAGAGAGAGAAAACTGTTTTTT. Looking up the rest from reference TRBV28 and TRBJ1-4 gives the full variable domain: DVKVTQSSRYLVKRTGEKVFLECVQDMDHENMFWYRQDPGLGLRLIYFSYDVKMKEKGDIPEGYSVSREKKERFSLILESASTNQTSMYLCASKRERKLFFGSGTQLSVL.

The chain carries TRBV11-3 and TRBJ2-1, with TRBD1 matching over 9 bases. V was clipped by 5 bases and J by 6 bases; unmatched bases: 2. Germline V gene lookup returns CDR1 SGHNT and CDR2 YENEEA. This CDR3 is built from 13 residues. CDR3: CASSLQGANEQFF. The CDR3 coding sequence is TGTGCCAGCAGCCTACAGGGGGCCAATGAGCAGTTCTTC. Combining the CDR3 with reference TRBV11-3 and TRBJ2-1 gives the whole variable domain EAGVVQSPRYKIIEKKQPVAFWCNPISGHNTLYWYLQNLGQGPELLIRYENEEAVDDSQLPKDRFSAERLKGVDSTLKIQPAELGDSAVYLCASSLQGANEQFFGPGTRLTVL.

This sequence joins TRBV7-3 and TRBJ2-1; 8 bases map to TRBD1. The CDR3 runs 18 residues. After removal of 1 base from V and 7 bases from J, the junction contained 15 bases not matched to a gene. Germline V CDR1 and CDR2: SGHTA, FQGTGA. The DNA of the CDR3 is TGTGCCAGCAGCTTAAAAGGGTCGGGGACAGGAGGGGGAAATGAGCAGTTCTTC. Amino acids: CASSLKGSGTGGGNEQFF.

This clone came up once. This chain uses TRBV5-1 with TRBJ1-1, with D perhaps TRBD1 (5 bases). This CDR3 has 17 amino acids. Trimming shortened V by 2 bases and J by 1 base, and 18 bases separated the two germline ends. Germline assignment: CDR1 SGHRS and CDR2 YFSETQ. DNA of the CDR3: TGCGCCAGCAGCTTTACCCGGTTTGGAGGGGCGAACACTGAAGCTTTCTTT. Its translation: CASSFTRFGGANTEAFF.

On this clone itself: The junction and the germline gene differ at one end; a read error may be behind it. As DNA, the CDR3 is TGTGCTAGCAGCGACGGGACTAGTGTCAATGAGCAGTTCTTC. Its protein is CASSDGTSVNEQFF. This sequence joins TRBV7-7 and TRBJ2-1; the match to TRBD2 covers 8 bases. Germline lookup yields CDR1 SSHAT and CDR2 FNYEAQ (reference sequence). The CDR3 is 14 residues long. Variable domain in full (rest from reference TRBV7-7 and TRBJ2-1): GAGVSQSPRYKVTKRGQDVTLRCDPISSHATLYWYQQALGQGPEFLTYFNYEAQPDKSGLPSDRFSAERPEGSISTLTIQRTEQRDSAMYRCASSDGTSVNEQFFGPGTRLTVL.

In this sample, this clone turned up once. The chain employs TRBV7-2 and TRBJ2-1, with TRBD2 identical over 10 bases. Trimming took 5 bases from V and 12 from J; bases not matched to a gene: 4. The CDR3 is 12 amino acids. Germline loops: CDR1 SGHTA, CDR2 FQGNSA. The DNA of the CDR3 is TGTGCCAGCAGCCTTTTAGCGGGGGGGCAGTTCTTC. Translating gives CASSLLAGGQFF.

CDR3 coding DNA: TGCAGTGCTTCGGGACAGGGGCGGCTGTTTTTT. Translating gives CSASGQGRLFF. This sequence joins TRBV20-1 and TRBJ1-4; TRBD1 matches 10 bases. The length of the CDR3 is 11 residues. Germline CDR1 and CDR2: DFQATT and SNEGSKA (reference sequence). Trimming removed 5 bases from V and 14 bases from J; junction bases left unmatched: 5.

This clone was counted a few times. The chain uses TRBV18 and TRBJ1-2, with 8 bases lining up with TRBD1. The germline V gene encodes CDR1 KGHSH and CDR2 LQKENI. Trimming cost V 3 bases and J 8 bases; bases outside gene matches: 5. There are 13 residues in the CDR3. The CDR3 is CASSPDRGYGYTF. CDR3 nucleotide sequence: TGTGCCAGCTCACCTGACAGGGGCTACGGCTACACCTTC.

The chain is built from TRBV11-2 and TRBJ2-3, with D tentatively TRBD2 (6 bases). V was clipped by 2 bases and J by 1 base, with 16 bases between them. In germline, CDR1 is SGHAT, CDR2 FQNNGV. The CDR3 is 17 amino acids. CDR3 loop: CASSLSRGSRRTDTQYF. As DNA, the CDR3 is TGTGCCAGCAGCTTATCGCGGGGATCACGCCGCACAGATACGCAGTATTTT.

This chain uses TRBV23-1 with TRBJ1-3; maybe TRBD1 (5 bases). TRBV23-1 has ORF status, its function being uncertain. V lost 4 bases to trimming and J lost 11 bases, with 12 bases between them. This CDR3 spans 12 amino acids. In nucleotides, the CDR3 is TGCGCCAGCAGTCCCCGGGGGGGGTCCATATATTTT. As protein: CASSPRGGSIYF.

The chain has TRBV25-1 and TRBJ1-2; 8 nucleotides align to TRBD1. The trim removed 2 bases at V and 2 bases at J, leaving 7 bases unmatched. The CDR3 runs 16 residues. CDR1 MGHDK and CDR2 SYGVNS come from the germline V gene. The CDR3 DNA follows: TGTGCCAGCAGTGAACCCGGGACAGGAGGAAACTATGGCTACACCTTC. Protein product: CASSEPGTGGNYGYTF.

This clone was seen many times. The CDR3 region is CASSSYGIEAFF. The CDR3 DNA sequence: TGTGCCAGCAGTTCTTATGGCATTGAAGCTTTCTTT. The gene calls are TRBV27 and TRBJ1-1; no reliable D call. V was clipped by 4 bases and J by 7 bases, with 10 bases between them. Per germline, CDR1 MNHEY and CDR2 SMNVEV (reference sequence). This CDR3 region has 12 residues.

The chain carries TRBV13 and TRBJ2-5; 7 nucleotides match TRBD1. Trimming at V came to 3 bases and at J to 1 base, leaving 5 bases not matched to a gene. The CDR3 runs 15 residues. Looked up from germline, CDR1 is PRHDT and CDR2 is FYEKMQ (reference sequence). The CDR3 region is CASSFKTGTQETQYF. For the CDR3, the DNA is TGTGCCAGCAGCTTTAAGACAGGGACCCAAGAGACCCAGTACTTC.

V is TRBV12-5 and J is TRBJ2-1, with D unresolved. The CDR3 consists of 14 residues. CDR1 and CDR2 from the germline V gene are LGHNT and FRNRAP. Trimming pared 3 bases from V and 0 bases from J, leaving 6 bases between. The DNA of the CDR3 is TGTGCTAGTGGTTTCCACAGCTCCTACAATGAGCAGTTCTTC. This translates into CASGFHSSYNEQFF.

The rearrangement uses TRBV9 and TRBJ1-5, with a possible D match to TRBD1 (5 bases). Germline CDR1 and CDR2: SGDLS and YYNGEE. Trimming removed 4 bases from V and 1 base from J, with 21 bases in between. The CDR3 contains 18 residues. The CDR3 DNA reads as TGTGCCAGCAGCCCGGGCGGGACCCAGGAGCAAAGCAATCAGCCCCAGCATTTT. This codes for CASSPGGTQEQSNQPQHF.

The chain carries TRBV19 and TRBJ1-1; D not resolved. The CDR3 totals 13 residues. V was shortened by 3 bases and J by 3 bases, with 8 bases between the two germline ends. CDR1 and CDR2 from the germline V gene are LNHDA and SQIVND (reference sequence). The CDR3 DNA sequence: TGTGCCAGTAGTATTCTGAGCTACACTGAAGCTTTCTTT. Translated, it gives CASSILSYTEAFF.